The 8 T cell receptor beta chains listed next were all sequenced from one sample in a study of T cells after yellow fever vaccination. TCRdb passed the 5' RACE reads through MiXCR, listing each CDR3 protein once. The table lists fewer than 150,000 distinct CDR3 sequences, about 7% of them singletons. This specimen consisted of CD4+ T cells sorted from PBMCs, obtained roughly 47 days after the first yellow fever vaccination. All receptors derive from a man younger than 35 who received the YFV17D yellow fever vaccine.

This clonotype was seen ten or more times. The genes are TRBV15 and TRBJ2-1; D unclear. Trimming shortened V by 0 bases and J by 1 base, and 7 bases separated the two germline ends. The CDR3 is made up of 15 amino acids. Germline V gives CDR1 LNHNV, CDR2 YYDKDF (reference sequence). In DNA, the CDR3 is TGTGCCACCAGCAGAGACCCAGGTTCCTACAATGAGCAGTTCTTC. Its protein is CATSRDPGSYNEQFF.

This clonotype has a count of ten or more. The chain couples TRBV27 to TRBJ2-1, with TRBD1 matching over 11 bases. J was trimmed by 7 bases and V by 5 bases; bases with no gene match: 4. The CDR3 spans 14 residues. The germline V gene has CDR1 MNHEY and CDR2 SMNVEV (reference sequence). The CDR3 coding sequence is TGTGCCAGCAGTCCAGGACAGGGGGCTAATGAGCAGTTCTTC. Translated: CASSPGQGANEQFF.

This clonotype turned up a few times. The J gene is TRBJ1-1, the V gene TRBV12-3 or TRBV12-4; no reliable D call. V was clipped by 3 bases and J by 3 bases, with 11 bases between them. This CDR3 region has 14 residues. The CDR3 protein is CASSFDLGDTEAFF. The CDR3 DNA follows: TGTGCCAGCAGTTTTGATTTGGGAGACACTGAAGCTTTCTTT.

CDR3 region: CASSLGLAGPNEQFF. CDR3 DNA sequence: TGTGCCAGCAGTTTAGGACTAGCGGGGCCGAATGAGCAGTTCTTC. The chain carries TRBV12-3 or TRBV12-4 and TRBJ2-1, with TRBD2 matching over 11 bases. This CDR3 comprises 15 residues. V was pared by 1 base and J by 7 bases, with 3 bases of the junction left unmatched.

A remark on this clonotype: A much larger clone is a single base away; this may be a read error. The V and J genes are TRBV12-3 or TRBV12-4 and TRBJ1-5, with D uncertain. This CDR3 is 14 amino acids long. In DNA, the CDR3 is TGTACCAGCAGTTTTGGGAATAGCAATCAGCCCCAGCATTTT. Translated: CTSSFGNSNQPQHF.

At least ten counts were recorded for this clonotype. The chain couples TRBV10-3 to TRBJ2-1; D is ambiguous. Germline values: CDR1 ENHRY, CDR2 SYGVKD. The CDR3 has 12 residues. Trimming pared 10 bases from V and 8 bases from J, leaving 15 bases between. The CDR3 DNA is TGTGCCAGCGGCCATGCATGGGATGAGCAGTTCTTC. As protein: CASGHAWDEQFF.

This clonotype was found many times. The chain couples TRBV7-3 to TRBJ2-5; TRBD2 aligns across 9 bases. Germline CDR1 is SGHTA and CDR2 is FQGTGA. With V trimmed by 6 bases and J by 2 bases, 10 bases remained unmatched. The CDR3 runs 16 residues. In DNA, the CDR3 is TGTGCCAGCAGTCCAGGGACTAGCCCGGGTCAAGAGACCCAGTACTTC. It encodes CASSPGTSPGQETQYF.

This clonotype was picked up many times. This sequence joins TRBV20-1 and TRBJ1-2, with TRBD1 matching 9 bases. CDR1 is DFQATT and CDR2 is SNEGSKA in the germline V gene (reference sequence). Trimming cost V 1 base and J 4 bases; bases outside gene matches: 4. The CDR3 covers 14 residues. This CDR3 is CSARVTGGGYGYTF. CDR3 nucleotide sequence: TGCAGTGCTAGAGTTACAGGGGGCGGCTATGGCTACACCTTC.